This TCR beta chain was captured in a study of control samples from healthy donors and cancer patients. The count of this clone is one. Clones were read by immunoSEQ multiplex PCR, and TCRdb kept only the in-frame ones, dropping some. The table records approximately 150,000 clones, roughly 94% of them present only once. CDR1 SEHNR and CDR2 FQNEAQ come from the germline V gene (reference sequence). V lost 7 bases to trimming and J lost 4 bases; unmatched junction nucleotides: 12. The CDR3 spans 16 residues. The V gene is TRBV7-9, the J gene TRBJ2-5, with TRBD2 identical over 10 bases. The sample consisted of PBMCs. The clonotype was recovered from a man in his 60s with colorectal cancer. The CDR3 sequence is CASTASGGTGSETQYF. The CDR3 DNA reads as TGTGCCAGCACCGCTAGCGGGGGCACCGGGTCAGAGACCCAGTACTTC.